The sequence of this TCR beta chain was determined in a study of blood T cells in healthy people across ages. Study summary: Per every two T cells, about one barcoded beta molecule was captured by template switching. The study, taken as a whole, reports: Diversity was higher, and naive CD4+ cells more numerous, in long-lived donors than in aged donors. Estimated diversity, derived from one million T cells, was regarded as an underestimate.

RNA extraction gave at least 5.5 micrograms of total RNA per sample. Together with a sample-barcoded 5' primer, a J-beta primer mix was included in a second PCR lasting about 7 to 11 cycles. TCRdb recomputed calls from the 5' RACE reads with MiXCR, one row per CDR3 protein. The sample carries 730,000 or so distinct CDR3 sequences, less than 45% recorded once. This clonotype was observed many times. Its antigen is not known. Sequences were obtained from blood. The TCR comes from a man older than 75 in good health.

CDR3 sequence (DNA): TGTGCCAGCAGCCGACAGGGAAACGAGCAGTACTTC. Its translation is CASSRQGNEQYF. This chain joins TRBV6-2 or TRBV6-3 and TRBJ2-7; TRBD1 aligns across 7 bases. CDR3 length: 12 amino acids. The ends lost 6 bases at V and 5 bases at J; junction bases unmatched: 4. Per the germline V gene, CDR1 is MNHEY and CDR2 is SVGEGT.